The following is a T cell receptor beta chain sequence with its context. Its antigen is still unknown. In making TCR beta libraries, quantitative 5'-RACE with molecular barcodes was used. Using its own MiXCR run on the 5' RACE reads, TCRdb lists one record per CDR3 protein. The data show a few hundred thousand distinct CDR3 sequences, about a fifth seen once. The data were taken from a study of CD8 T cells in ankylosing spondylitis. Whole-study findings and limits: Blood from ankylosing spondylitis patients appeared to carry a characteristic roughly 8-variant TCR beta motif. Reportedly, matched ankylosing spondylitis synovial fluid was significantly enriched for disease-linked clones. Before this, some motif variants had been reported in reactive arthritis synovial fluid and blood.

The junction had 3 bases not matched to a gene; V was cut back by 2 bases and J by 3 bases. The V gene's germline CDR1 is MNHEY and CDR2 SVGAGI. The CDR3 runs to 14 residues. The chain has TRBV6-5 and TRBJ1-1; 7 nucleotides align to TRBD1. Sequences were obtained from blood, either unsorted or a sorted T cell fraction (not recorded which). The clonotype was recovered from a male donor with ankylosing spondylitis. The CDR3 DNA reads TGTGCCAGCAGTTACCGGGACAGAGACACTGAAGCTTTCTTT. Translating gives CASSYRDRDTEAFF.